A single TCR beta chain is shown here with its context. Preparation of the TCRbeta library was carried out with unique molecular identifiers. TCRdb redid the calling of the PCR reads with MiXCR, one entry per CDR3 protein. The table records approximately 390,000 distinct CDR3 sequences, approximately 10% of them present only once. The ends lost 2 bases at V and 4 bases at J; junction bases unmatched: 8. The V gene's germline CDR1 is SGDLS and CDR2 YYNGEE. This CDR3 comprises 16 residues. The source of the sample is a study of T-cell reconstitution after alpha-beta-depleted transplantation in children.

Sequenced material: PBMCs from the stem cell graft donor, taken from the stem cell graft. The chain has TRBV9 and TRBJ2-5, with 10 bases lining up with TRBD2. This TCR came from a human donor who donated a stem cell graft to a child with acute myeloid leukemia. Written as DNA, the CDR3 is TGTGCCAGCAGCGTGCGTAGCGGGGGGACCAGAGAGACCCAGTACTTC. It encodes CASSVRSGGTRETQYF.